This TCR beta chain derives from a study of immune characterization of retroperitoneal liposarcoma. In this sample, this clonotype is medium-sized. Germline V gene data show CDR1 as SGHTA and CDR2 as FQGTGA. The CDR3 spans 15 residues. V dropped 0 bases and J dropped 3; count of bases not matched to a gene: 2. Using its own MiXCR run on the PCR reads, TCRdb lists one record per CDR3 protein. The repertoire includes 10,000 to 12,000 distinct CDR3 sequences, approximately 28% of them detected once, and about 9.1% sits in the top ten. This chain uses TRBV7-3 with TRBJ2-1; 7 nucleotides agree with TRBD1. The receptor was derived from a male donor with retroperitoneal liposarcoma. Source material: tumor tissue. CDR3 DNA: TGTGCCAGCAGCTTAACAGGGACAGACTACAATGAGCAGTTCTTC. It is translated as CASSLTGTDYNEQFF.